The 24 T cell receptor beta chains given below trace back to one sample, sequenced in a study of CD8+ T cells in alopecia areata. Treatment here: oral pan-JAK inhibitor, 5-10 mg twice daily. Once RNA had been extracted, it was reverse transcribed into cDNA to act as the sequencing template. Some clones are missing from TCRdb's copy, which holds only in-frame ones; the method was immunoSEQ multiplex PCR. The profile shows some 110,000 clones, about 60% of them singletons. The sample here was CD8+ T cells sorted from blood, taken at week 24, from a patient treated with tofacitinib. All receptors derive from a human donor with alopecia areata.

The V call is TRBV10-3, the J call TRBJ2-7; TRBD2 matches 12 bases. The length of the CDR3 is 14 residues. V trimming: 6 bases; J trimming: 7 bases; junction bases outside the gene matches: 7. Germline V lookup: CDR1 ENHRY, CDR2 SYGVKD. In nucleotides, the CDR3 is TGTGCCATCAGGGAACTAGCGGGGGGCCGGGAGCAGTACTTC. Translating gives CAIRELAGGREQYF.

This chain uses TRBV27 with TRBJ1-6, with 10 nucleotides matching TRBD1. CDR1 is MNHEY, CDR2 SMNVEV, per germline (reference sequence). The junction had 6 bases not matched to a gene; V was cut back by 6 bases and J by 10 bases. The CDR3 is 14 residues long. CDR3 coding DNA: TGTGCCAGCAGCTGGGACAGGGGTCAATCACCCCTCCACTTT. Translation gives CASSWDRGQSPLHF.

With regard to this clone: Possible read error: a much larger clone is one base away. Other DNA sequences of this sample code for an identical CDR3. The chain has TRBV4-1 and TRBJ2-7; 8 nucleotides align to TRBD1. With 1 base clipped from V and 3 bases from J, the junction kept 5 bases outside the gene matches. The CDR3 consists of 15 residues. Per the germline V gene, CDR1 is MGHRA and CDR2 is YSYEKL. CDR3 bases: TGCGCCAGCAGCCAAGGGACAGGGTGGGACTACGAGCAGTACTTC. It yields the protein CASSQGTGWDYEQYF.

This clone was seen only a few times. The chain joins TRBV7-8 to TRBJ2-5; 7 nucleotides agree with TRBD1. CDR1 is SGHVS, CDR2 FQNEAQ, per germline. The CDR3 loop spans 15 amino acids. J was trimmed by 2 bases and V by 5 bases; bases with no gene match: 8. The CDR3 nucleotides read TGTGCCAGCAGCAGGGTGACAGGGCAGCAAGAGACCCAGTACTTC. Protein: CASSRVTGQQETQYF.

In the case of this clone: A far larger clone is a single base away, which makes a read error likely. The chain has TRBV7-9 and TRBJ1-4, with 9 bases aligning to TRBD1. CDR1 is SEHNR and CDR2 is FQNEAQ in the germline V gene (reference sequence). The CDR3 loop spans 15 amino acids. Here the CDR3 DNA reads TGTGCCAGCAGTCACGGGACAGGGAAAAATGAAAGACTGTTTTTT. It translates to CASSHGTGKNERLFF.

The CDR3 coding sequence is TGCAGCGTTGAAGATGGTTCTCAGGGGGGCCTATTGGAGACCCAGTACTTC. This encodes CSVEDGSQGGLLETQYF. This chain uses TRBV29-1 with TRBJ2-5, with D tentatively TRBD1 (7 bases). The CDR3 has 17 residues. Germline lookup yields CDR1 SQVTM and CDR2 ANQGSEA. With 0 bases removed from V and 5 bases from J, the gap between germline ends came to 22 bases.

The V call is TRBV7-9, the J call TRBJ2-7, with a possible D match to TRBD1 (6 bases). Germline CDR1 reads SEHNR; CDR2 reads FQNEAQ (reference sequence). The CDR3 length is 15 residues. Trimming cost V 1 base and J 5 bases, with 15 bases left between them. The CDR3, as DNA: TGTGCCAGCAGCTTAGAAGGTGGGGGCTACGACGAGCAGTACTTC. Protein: CASSLEGGGYDEQYF.

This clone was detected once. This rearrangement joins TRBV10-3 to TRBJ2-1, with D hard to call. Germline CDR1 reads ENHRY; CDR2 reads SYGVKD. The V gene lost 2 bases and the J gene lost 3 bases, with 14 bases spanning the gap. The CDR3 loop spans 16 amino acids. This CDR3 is CAISEARSGNYNEQFF. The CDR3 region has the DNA TGTGCCATCAGTGAGGCTCGTTCTGGTAACTACAATGAGCAGTTCTTC.

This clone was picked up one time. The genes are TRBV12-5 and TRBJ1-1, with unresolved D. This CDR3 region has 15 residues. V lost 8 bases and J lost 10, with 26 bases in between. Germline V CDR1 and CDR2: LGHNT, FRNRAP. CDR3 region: CASSPGTLTIERAFF. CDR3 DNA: TGTGCTAGTTCCCCAGGAACCCTCACTATTGAGAGAGCTTTCTTT.

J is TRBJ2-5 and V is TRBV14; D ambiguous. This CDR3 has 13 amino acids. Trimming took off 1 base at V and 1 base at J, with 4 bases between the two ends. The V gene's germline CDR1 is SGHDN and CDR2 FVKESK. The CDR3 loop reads CASSQGSQETQYF. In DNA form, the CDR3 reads TGTGCCAGCAGCCAAGGTTCCCAAGAGACCCAGTACTTC.

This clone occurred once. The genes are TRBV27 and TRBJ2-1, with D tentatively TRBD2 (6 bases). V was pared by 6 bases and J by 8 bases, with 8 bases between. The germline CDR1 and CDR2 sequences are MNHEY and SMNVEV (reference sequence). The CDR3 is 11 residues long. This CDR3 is CASSWGDEQFF. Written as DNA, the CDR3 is TGTGCCAGCAGCTGGGGGGATGAGCAGTTCTTC.

CDR3 in DNA: TGTGCCAGCAGCTTGGCCACCGGGGGAACTGAAAAACTGTTTTTT. It specifies CASSLATGGTEKLFF. The chain is built from TRBV5-6 and TRBJ1-4, with D possibly TRBD1 on 5 matching bases. The ends were cut back, 0 bases at V and 7 bases at J, with 13 bases in the middle. The CDR3 consists of 15 residues. CDR1 is SGHDT and CDR2 is YYEEEE in the germline V gene. Filled out from reference TRBV5-6 and TRBJ1-4, the complete variable domain reads DAGVTQSPTHLIKTRGQQVTLRCSPKSGHDTVSWYQQALGQGPQFIFQYYEEEERQRGNFPDRFSGHQFPNYSSELNVNALLLGDSALYLCASSLATGGTEKLFFGSGTQLSVL.

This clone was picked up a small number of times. CDR3 coding DNA: TGCGCCAGCAGCTTACGGGCCCAGAACACTGAAGCTTTCTTT. As protein: CASSLRAQNTEAFF. The J gene is TRBJ1-1, the V gene TRBV5-1; no reliable D call. This CDR3 has 14 residues. Trimming stripped 2 bases from V and 1 base from J, with 9 bases between. Per germline, CDR1 SGHRS and CDR2 YFSETQ.

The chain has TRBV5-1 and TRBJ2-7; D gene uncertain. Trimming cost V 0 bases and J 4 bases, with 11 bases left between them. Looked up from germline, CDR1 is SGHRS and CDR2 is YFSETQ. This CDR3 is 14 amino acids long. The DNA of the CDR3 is TGCGCCAGCAGCTTGGCGGGTGGAACGTACGAGCAGTACTTC. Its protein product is CASSLAGGTYEQYF. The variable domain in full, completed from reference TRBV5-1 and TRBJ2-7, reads KAGVTQTPRYLIKTRGQQVTLSCSPISGHRSVSWYQQTPGQGLQFLFEYFSETQRNKGNFPGRFSGRQFSNSRSEMNVSTLELGDSALYLCASSLAGGTYEQYFGPGTRLTVT.

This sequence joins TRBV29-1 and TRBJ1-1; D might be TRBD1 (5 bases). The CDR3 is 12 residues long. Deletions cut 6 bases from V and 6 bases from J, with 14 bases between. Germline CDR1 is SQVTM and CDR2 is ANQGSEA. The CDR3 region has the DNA TGCAGCGTACTATTCGACAGAGCTGAAGCTTTCTTT. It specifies CSVLFDRAEAFF.

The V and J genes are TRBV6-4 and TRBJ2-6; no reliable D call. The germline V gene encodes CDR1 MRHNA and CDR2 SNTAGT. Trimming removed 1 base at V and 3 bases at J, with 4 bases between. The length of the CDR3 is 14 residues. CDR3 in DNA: TGTGCCAGCAGTGACTATGTTGGGGCCAACGTCCTGACTTTC. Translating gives CASSDYVGANVLTF.

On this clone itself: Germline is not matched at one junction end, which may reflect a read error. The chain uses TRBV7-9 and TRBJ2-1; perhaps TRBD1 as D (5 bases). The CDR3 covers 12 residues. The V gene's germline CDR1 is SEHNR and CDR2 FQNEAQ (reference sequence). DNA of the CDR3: TGTGCCAGCAGCCTTATGGGGCTTGAATGGATCTTC. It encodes CASSLMGLEWIF.

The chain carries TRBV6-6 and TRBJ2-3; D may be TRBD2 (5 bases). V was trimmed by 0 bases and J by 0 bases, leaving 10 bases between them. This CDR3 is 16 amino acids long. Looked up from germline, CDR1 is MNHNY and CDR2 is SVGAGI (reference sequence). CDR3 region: CASSYSTGMSTDTQYF. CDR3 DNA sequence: TGTGCCAGCAGTTACTCGACGGGAATGAGCACAGATACGCAGTATTTT.

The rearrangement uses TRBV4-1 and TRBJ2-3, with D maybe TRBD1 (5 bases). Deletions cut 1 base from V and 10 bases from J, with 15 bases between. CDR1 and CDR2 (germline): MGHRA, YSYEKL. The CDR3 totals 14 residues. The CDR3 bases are TGCGCCAGCAGCCAAGGGGCGACAGAACATGCGCAGTATTTT. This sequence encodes CASSQGATEHAQYF.

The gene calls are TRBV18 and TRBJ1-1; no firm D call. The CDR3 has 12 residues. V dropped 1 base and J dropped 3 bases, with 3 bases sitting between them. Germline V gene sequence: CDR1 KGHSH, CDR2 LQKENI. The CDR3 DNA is TGTGCCAGCTCACCACGAGACACTGAAGCTTTCTTT. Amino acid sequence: CASSPRDTEAFF.

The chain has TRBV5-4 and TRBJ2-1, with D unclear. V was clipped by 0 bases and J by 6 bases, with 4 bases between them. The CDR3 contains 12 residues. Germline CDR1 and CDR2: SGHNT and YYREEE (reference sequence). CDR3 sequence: CASSLGPNEQFF. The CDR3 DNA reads TGTGCCAGCAGCTTGGGGCCCAATGAGCAGTTCTTC.

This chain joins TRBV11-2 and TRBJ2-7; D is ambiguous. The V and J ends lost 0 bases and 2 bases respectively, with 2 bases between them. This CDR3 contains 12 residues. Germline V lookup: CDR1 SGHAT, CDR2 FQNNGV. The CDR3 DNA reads TGTGCCAGCAGCTTAGATCCCTACGAGCAGTACTTC. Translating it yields CASSLDPYEQYF.

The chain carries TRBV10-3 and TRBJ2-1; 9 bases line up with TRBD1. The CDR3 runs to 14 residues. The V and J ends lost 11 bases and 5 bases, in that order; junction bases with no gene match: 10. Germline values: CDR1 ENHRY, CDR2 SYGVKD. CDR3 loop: CAVRDRELDNEQFF. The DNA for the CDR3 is TGTGCCGTCCGGGACAGGGAATTGGACAATGAGCAGTTCTTC.

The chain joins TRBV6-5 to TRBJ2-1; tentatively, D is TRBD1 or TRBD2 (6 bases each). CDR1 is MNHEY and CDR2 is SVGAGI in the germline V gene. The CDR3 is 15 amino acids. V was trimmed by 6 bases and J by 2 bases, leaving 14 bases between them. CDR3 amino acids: CASRDGGGTYNEQFF. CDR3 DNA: TGTGCCAGCAGGGACGGGGGCGGCACCTACAATGAGCAGTTCTTC.